A selection of T cell receptor beta chains follows, all from one sample in a study of human T cells and chemical hapten exposure. TCRdb independently ran MiXCR on the RACE reads; one entry per CDR3 protein. The sample contains under 100,000 distinct CDR3 sequences, less than 11% of which appear only once. The source material was whole blood, sampled in connection with sensitization to the hapten diphenylcyclopropenone (DPC). Every receptor here comes from a woman between 45 and 60 years old with alopecia areata. Some clones in this sample may be carry-over from other donors' samples. The CDR3 runs from the conserved cysteine through the conserved F or W. Each record gives: J gene, D gene, clone size, V gene, CDR3 length, CDR3 protein, CDR3 DNA. The D gene is left open where the match is weak. Expanded clones are given a class, and other clones once, few, many or no size at all.

j_call: TRBJ2-5; d_call: TRBD2; clone_size: -; v_call: TRBV7-8; cdr3_length: 16; cdr3_aa: CASSGAGLAAQETQYF; cdr3_nt: TGTGCCAGCAGCGGAGCGGGACTAGCGGCACAAGAGACCCAGTACTTC
j_call: TRBJ2-5; d_call: TRBD1; clone_size: -; v_call: TRBV20-1; cdr3_length: 13; cdr3_aa: CSARGTGQETQYF; cdr3_nt: TGCAGTGCTAGAGGGACAGGGCAAGAGACCCAGTACTTC
j_call: TRBJ2-3; d_call: TRBD2; clone_size: few; v_call: TRBV10-3; cdr3_length: 19; cdr3_aa: CAISDLVPSSGRAADTQYF; cdr3_nt: TGTGCCATCAGTGACCTAGTCCCTTCGAGCGGGAGGGCCGCAGATACGCAGTATTTT
j_call: TRBJ2-7; d_call: -; clone_size: few; v_call: TRBV28; cdr3_length: 11; cdr3_aa: CASIFGTEQYF; cdr3_nt: TGTGCCAGCATTTTTGGGACCGAGCAGTACTTC
j_call: TRBJ1-1; d_call: -; clone_size: -; v_call: TRBV2; cdr3_length: 15; cdr3_aa: CASSDLSRNMAEAFF; cdr3_nt: TGTGCCAGCAGTGATCTGAGCCGAAACATGGCTGAAGCTTTCTTT
j_call: TRBJ1-1; d_call: -; clone_size: many; v_call: TRBV2; cdr3_length: 14; cdr3_aa: CASTLTALNTEAFF; cdr3_nt: TGTGCCAGCACCCTTACAGCCCTGAACACTGAAGCTTTCTTT
j_call: TRBJ2-2; d_call: -; clone_size: -; v_call: TRBV3-1; cdr3_length: 15; cdr3_aa: CASSGRGPGTGELFF; cdr3_nt: TGTGCCAGCAGCGGCAGGGGTCCCGGCACCGGGGAGCTGTTTTTT
j_call: TRBJ2-1; d_call: -; clone_size: -; v_call: TRBV5-4; cdr3_length: 15; cdr3_aa: CASSLGGLADNEQFF; cdr3_nt: TGTGCCAGCAGCTTGGGCGGATTAGCGGACAATGAGCAGTTCTTC
j_call: TRBJ1-5; d_call: -; clone_size: -; v_call: TRBV28; cdr3_length: 16; cdr3_aa: CASSFPQGLGNQPQHF; cdr3_nt: TGTGCCAGCAGTTTTCCTCAGGGGCTAGGCAATCAGCCCCAGCATTTT
j_call: TRBJ2-7; d_call: -; clone_size: many; v_call: TRBV7-6; cdr3_length: 15; cdr3_aa: CASSLAQGVPYEQYF; cdr3_nt: TGTGCCAGCAGCTTAGCACAGGGAGTCCCCTACGAGCAGTACTTC
j_call: TRBJ2-2; d_call: TRBD2; clone_size: -; v_call: TRBV20-1; cdr3_length: 15; cdr3_aa: CSARVAGGPDGELFF; cdr3_nt: TGCAGTGCTAGAGTAGCGGGAGGGCCCGACGGGGAGCTGTTTTTT
j_call: TRBJ2-2; d_call: TRBD1; clone_size: many; v_call: TRBV27; cdr3_length: 16; cdr3_aa: CASSQTTPTGAGELFF; cdr3_nt: TGTGCCAGCAGTCAAACTACCCCGACAGGGGCCGGGGAGCTGTTTTTT
j_call: TRBJ1-6; d_call: -; clone_size: -; v_call: TRBV6-5; cdr3_length: 13; cdr3_aa: CASRLDEPTPLHF; cdr3_nt: TGTGCCAGCAGACTCGACGAACCTACACCCCTCCACTTT
j_call: TRBJ1-2; d_call: -; clone_size: many; v_call: TRBV20-1; cdr3_length: 12; cdr3_aa: CSARDPTAGYTF; cdr3_nt: TGCAGTGCTAGAGATCCTACTGCTGGCTACACCTTC
j_call: TRBJ2-7; d_call: -; clone_size: few; v_call: TRBV28; cdr3_length: 13; cdr3_aa: CASSGGQHGEQYF; cdr3_nt: TGTGCCAGCAGTGGGGGGCAACACGGCGAGCAGTACTTC
j_call: TRBJ2-2; d_call: -; clone_size: -; v_call: TRBV5-6; cdr3_length: 15; cdr3_aa: CASSLFELLTGELFF; cdr3_nt: TGTGCCAGCAGCTTGTTCGAACTCCTCACCGGGGAGCTGTTTTTT
j_call: TRBJ2-3; d_call: TRBD1; clone_size: few; v_call: TRBV11-3; cdr3_length: 16; cdr3_aa: CASSPGSQGRTDTQYF; cdr3_nt: TGTGCCAGCAGCCCCGGATCACAGGGGCGCACAGATACGCAGTATTTT
j_call: TRBJ1-1; d_call: -; clone_size: many; v_call: TRBV18; cdr3_length: 13; cdr3_aa: CASSRGGNTEAFF; cdr3_nt: TGTGCCAGCTCACGGGGGGGAAACACTGAAGCTTTCTTT
j_call: TRBJ1-5; d_call: -; clone_size: many; v_call: TRBV20-1; cdr3_length: 14; cdr3_aa: CSARNRLSNQPQHF; cdr3_nt: TGCAGTGCTAGGAACAGACTTAGCAATCAGCCCCAGCATTTT
j_call: TRBJ2-1; d_call: -; clone_size: -; v_call: TRBV28; cdr3_length: 15; cdr3_aa: CASRVPGRTNNEQFF; cdr3_nt: TGTGCCAGCCGCGTCCCGGGACGTACGAACAATGAGCAGTTCTTC
j_call: TRBJ2-3; d_call: -; clone_size: -; v_call: TRBV5-5; cdr3_length: 15; cdr3_aa: CASSLVLTNPDTQYF; cdr3_nt: TGTGCCAGCAGCTTGGTTCTTACTAACCCAGATACGCAGTATTTT
j_call: TRBJ2-1; d_call: -; clone_size: many; v_call: TRBV30; cdr3_length: 11; cdr3_aa: CAWSAYNEQFF; cdr3_nt: TGTGCCTGGAGTGCCTACAATGAGCAGTTCTTC
j_call: TRBJ1-6; d_call: -; clone_size: many; v_call: TRBV19; cdr3_length: 16; cdr3_aa: CASRKALSLYNSPLHF; cdr3_nt: TGTGCCAGCCGCAAGGCCCTTTCCCTGTACAATTCACCCCTCCACTTT
j_call: TRBJ1-1; d_call: -; clone_size: medium-sized; v_call: TRBV20-1; cdr3_length: 17; cdr3_aa: CSALGGAVRYLNTEAFF; cdr3_nt: TGCAGTGCTTTAGGGGGGGCGGTGAGGTATTTGAACACTGAAGCTTTCTTT
j_call: TRBJ2-3; d_call: -; clone_size: many; v_call: TRBV5-1; cdr3_length: 15; cdr3_aa: CASRLEGRSTDTQYF; cdr3_nt: TGCGCCAGCAGATTGGAGGGGAGATCCACAGATACGCAGTATTTT
j_call: TRBJ2-1; d_call: -; clone_size: many; v_call: TRBV20-1; cdr3_length: 18; cdr3_aa: CSARKLPGPVSSYNEQFF; cdr3_nt: TGCAGTGCTAGGAAGCTCCCGGGCCCGGTCAGCTCCTACAATGAGCAGTTCTTC
j_call: TRBJ2-6; d_call: TRBD2; clone_size: many; v_call: TRBV7-8; cdr3_length: 21; cdr3_aa: CASSPHQGYLGRHSGANVLTF; cdr3_nt: TGTGCCAGCAGCCCCCACCAGGGATACCTCGGGAGGCACTCTGGGGCCAACGTCCTGACTTTC
j_call: TRBJ2-5; d_call: TRBD2; clone_size: many; v_call: TRBV11-2; cdr3_length: 17; cdr3_aa: CASSLGGTSGIQETQYF; cdr3_nt: TGTGCCAGCAGCTTAGGCGGGACTAGCGGGATCCAAGAGACCCAGTACTTC
j_call: TRBJ2-3; d_call: TRBD2; clone_size: few; v_call: TRBV5-4; cdr3_length: 15; cdr3_aa: CASSFLAGVGDTQYF; cdr3_nt: TGTGCCAGCAGCTTCCTAGCGGGAGTGGGGGATACGCAGTATTTT
j_call: TRBJ1-1; d_call: TRBD1; clone_size: -; v_call: TRBV3-1; cdr3_length: 14; cdr3_aa: CASSQGQLNTEAFF; cdr3_nt: TGTGCCAGCAGCCAGGGACAGTTGAACACTGAAGCTTTCTTT
j_call: TRBJ2-1; d_call: -; clone_size: many; v_call: TRBV7-2; cdr3_length: 14; cdr3_aa: CASSLDKTYNEQFF; cdr3_nt: TGTGCCAGCAGCTTAGACAAGACCTACAATGAGCAGTTCTTC
j_call: TRBJ2-7; d_call: TRBD2; clone_size: many; v_call: TRBV18; cdr3_length: 15; cdr3_aa: CASSPPLAGGIEQYF; cdr3_nt: TGTGCCAGCTCACCACCCCTAGCGGGAGGAATCGAGCAGTACTTC
j_call: TRBJ2-3; d_call: -; clone_size: few; v_call: TRBV7-9; cdr3_length: 16; cdr3_aa: CASSLRGAGGTDTQYF; cdr3_nt: TGTGCCAGCAGCTTACGGGGAGCTGGAGGGACAGATACGCAGTATTTT
j_call: TRBJ1-1; d_call: TRBD1; clone_size: few; v_call: TRBV6-5; cdr3_length: 16; cdr3_aa: CASSYGTGTRNTEAFF; cdr3_nt: TGTGCCAGCAGTTACGGGACAGGGACGAGGAACACTGAAGCTTTCTTT
j_call: TRBJ2-1; d_call: -; clone_size: -; v_call: TRBV6-5; cdr3_length: 12; cdr3_aa: CASKGTYNEQFF; cdr3_nt: TGTGCCAGCAAGGGAACCTACAATGAGCAGTTCTTC
j_call: TRBJ2-4; d_call: -; clone_size: few; v_call: TRBV7-2; cdr3_length: 15; cdr3_aa: CASSWGGLATNIQYF; cdr3_nt: TGTGCCAGCAGCTGGGGTGGCCTAGCCACGAACATTCAGTACTTC
j_call: TRBJ2-1; d_call: TRBD2; clone_size: few; v_call: TRBV7-2; cdr3_length: 15; cdr3_aa: CASSLSPGLVDEQFF; cdr3_nt: TGTGCCAGCAGCTTAAGCCCGGGACTAGTCGATGAGCAGTTCTTC
j_call: TRBJ2-1; d_call: -; clone_size: many; v_call: TRBV7-9; cdr3_length: 13; cdr3_aa: CASSFLLGPEQFF; cdr3_nt: TGTGCCAGCAGCTTCCTACTAGGTCCGGAGCAGTTCTTC
j_call: TRBJ1-2; d_call: -; clone_size: many; v_call: TRBV20-1; cdr3_length: 13; cdr3_aa: CSAQFASNYGYTF; cdr3_nt: TGCAGTGCACAATTCGCGAGTAACTATGGCTACACCTTC
j_call: TRBJ1-1; d_call: -; clone_size: many; v_call: TRBV25-1; cdr3_length: 13; cdr3_aa: CASTALGGTEAFF; cdr3_nt: TGTGCCAGCACCGCCTTAGGCGGAACTGAAGCTTTCTTT
j_call: TRBJ2-1; d_call: TRBD1; clone_size: -; v_call: TRBV27; cdr3_length: 15; cdr3_aa: CAGRKMTGPANEQFF; cdr3_nt: TGTGCCGGCAGGAAGATGACAGGGCCTGCTAATGAGCAGTTCTTC
j_call: TRBJ1-2; d_call: -; clone_size: -; v_call: TRBV7-9; cdr3_length: 12; cdr3_aa: CASSLGGTANTF; cdr3_nt: TGTGCCAGCAGCTTAGGCGGGACCGCCAACACCTTC
j_call: TRBJ2-7; d_call: -; clone_size: medium-sized; v_call: TRBV18; cdr3_length: 16; cdr3_aa: CASSPEALQGSGEQYF; cdr3_nt: TGTGCCAGCTCACCGGAGGCTCTACAGGGGAGCGGGGAGCAGTACTTC
j_call: TRBJ2-4; d_call: -; clone_size: many; v_call: TRBV15; cdr3_length: 18; cdr3_aa: CATSRADGFRLTKNIQYF; cdr3_nt: TGTGCCACCAGCAGAGCGGATGGGTTTAGGTTGACCAAAAACATTCAGTACTTC
j_call: TRBJ1-2; d_call: -; clone_size: -; v_call: TRBV7-2; cdr3_length: 14; cdr3_aa: CASSKSGFSGGYTF; cdr3_nt: TGTGCCAGCAGCAAATCCGGGTTCTCAGGTGGCTACACCTTC
j_call: TRBJ2-1; d_call: TRBD2; clone_size: few; v_call: TRBV29-1; cdr3_length: 15; cdr3_aa: CSVELGTSGRAEEFF; cdr3_nt: TGCAGCGTAGAGTTGGGGACTAGCGGGAGGGCCGAGGAATTCTTC
j_call: TRBJ1-1; d_call: TRBD1; clone_size: many; v_call: TRBV18; cdr3_length: 15; cdr3_aa: CASSGETGGFTEAFF; cdr3_nt: TGTGCCAGCTCAGGGGAAACAGGGGGCTTCACTGAAGCTTTCTTT
j_call: TRBJ1-3; d_call: TRBD1; clone_size: -; v_call: TRBV20-1; cdr3_length: 13; cdr3_aa: CSARRDRGDTIYF; cdr3_nt: TGCAGTGCTAGACGGGACAGGGGTGACACCATATATTTT
j_call: TRBJ2-1; d_call: -; clone_size: -; v_call: TRBV13; cdr3_length: 16; cdr3_aa: CASSQIRGPGPNEQFF; cdr3_nt: TGTGCCAGCAGCCAGATTAGGGGCCCGGGGCCCAATGAGCAGTTCTTC
j_call: TRBJ2-3; d_call: -; clone_size: -; v_call: TRBV6-5; cdr3_length: 15; cdr3_aa: CASSYSDPAGDTQYF; cdr3_nt: TGTGCCAGCAGTTACTCGGATCCCGCGGGGGATACGCAGTATTTT
j_call: TRBJ1-3; d_call: -; clone_size: many; v_call: TRBV7-2; cdr3_length: 16; cdr3_aa: CASSLDLPGSGNTIYF; cdr3_nt: TGTGCCAGCAGCTTAGATCTCCCAGGCTCTGGAAACACCATATATTTT
j_call: TRBJ2-7; d_call: -; clone_size: many; v_call: TRBV5-4; cdr3_length: 15; cdr3_aa: CASSLSDRDSYEQYF; cdr3_nt: TGTGCCAGCAGCTTGTCCGACAGAGATTCCTACGAGCAGTACTTC
j_call: TRBJ2-1; d_call: -; clone_size: -; v_call: TRBV18; cdr3_length: 16; cdr3_aa: CASSPTGPRSYNEQFF; cdr3_nt: TGTGCCAGCTCACCCACGGGTCCGAGGTCCTACAATGAGCAGTTCTTC
j_call: TRBJ1-2; d_call: -; clone_size: -; v_call: TRBV7-2; cdr3_length: 14; cdr3_aa: CASSFSTDTYGYTF; cdr3_nt: TGTGCCAGCAGCTTCTCGACAGATACCTATGGCTACACCTTC
j_call: TRBJ2-5; d_call: -; clone_size: -; v_call: TRBV11-1; cdr3_length: 14; cdr3_aa: CASSLGDNRDPQYF; cdr3_nt: TGTGCCAGCAGCTTAGGCGACAACAGGGATCCCCAGTACTTC